The 6 T cell receptor beta chains in this list originate from one sample, sequenced in a study of regulatory and conventional T cells in RAG deficiency. Genomic DNA came from blood regulatory T cells gated CD4+ CD25-high CD127-low. Generated by immunoSEQ multiplex PCR, the TCRdb table keeps only in-frame clones and is missing some. The table shows fewer than 20,000 clones, with about 91% occurring only once. The sample also formed part of further work on regulatory T cells. That source reports: Primers: 52 TRBV forward and 13 TRBJ reverse.

The sequenced sample consisted of Tregs sorted from blood. Every receptor here comes from a human donor in good health.

The rearrangement joins TRBV21-1 to TRBJ2-7; TRBD2, the table's D call, lacks a check against the DNA. TRBV21-1 is deemed a pseudogene. The CDR3 is made up of 19 amino acids. CDR3 nucleotide sequence: TGTGCCAGCAGCAAACCCGACTTCCCCAAGGGACTAGCGTTTTACGAGCAGTACTTC. Translation gives CASSKPDFPKGLAFYEQYF.

This chain uses TRBV25-1 with TRBJ2-7, with 7 bases identical to TRBD1. CDR1 is MGHDK, CDR2 SYGVNS, per germline. The CDR3 sequence is 14 residues long. The CDR3 bases are TGTGCAGCAGTCAGACAGGGTGAGGTCTACGAGCAGTACTTC. This sequence encodes CAAVRQGEVYEQYF.

This clone was observed a single time. The chain uses TRBV7-9 and TRBJ1-1, with 9 bases identical to TRBD1. Germline V gene lookup returns CDR1 SEHNR and CDR2 FQNEAQ (reference sequence). There are 14 residues in the CDR3. Unmatched junction bases numbered 6, after V lost 6 bases and J lost 4 bases. CDR3 DNA sequence: TGTGCCAGCAGTCGGACAGGGGCGCGCACTGAAGCTTTCTTT. Encoded protein: CASSRTGARTEAFF.

V usage is TRBV5-6 and J usage is TRBJ1-5; TRBD1 agrees at 8 bases. This CDR3 region has 15 residues. Per germline, CDR1 SGHDT and CDR2 YYEEEE. J lost 2 bases, V lost 2 bases, and 3 bases had no gene match. The CDR3 spells CASSLAGQGNQPQHF. CDR3 DNA: TGTGCCAGCAGCTTAGCGGGACAGGGCAATCAGCCCCAGCATTTT.

The rearrangement uses TRBV27 and TRBJ2-1, with 7 bases fitting TRBD1. The junction had 7 bases not matched to a gene; V was cut back by 5 bases and J by 0 bases. CDR1 MNHEY and CDR2 SMNVEV come from the germline V gene (reference sequence). The CDR3 runs 16 residues. The CDR3 DNA is TGTGCCAGCAGTCCGTTGGGACAGAGCTCCTACAATGAGCAGTTCTTC. Its protein product is CASSPLGQSSYNEQFF.

The chain carries TRBV7-8 and TRBJ2-3; 7 positions agree with TRBD2. Germline trimming cut 3 bases from V and 1 base from J; bases unmatched to any gene: 7. Germline V gene lookup returns CDR1 SGHVS and CDR2 FQNEAQ. The CDR3 totals 16 residues. The CDR3 region is CASSFQHAGGTDTQYF. The CDR3 coding sequence is TGTGCCAGCAGCTTCCAACACGCGGGGGGCACAGATACGCAGTATTTT.